The 15 T cell receptor beta chains reported below all come from one sample, sequenced in a study of shared clonotypes between healthy human individuals. Using immunoSEQ multiplex PCR, the repertoire was profiled, and TCRdb retains in-frame clones only, with some absent. The sample has approximately 2.1 million clones, 80% to 95% seen once. Sequenced: naive CD4+ T cells from PBMCs. Subset indicated: CD45RA+ positively selected. These TCRs come from a man aged 18 to 30 in good health. Some clones in this sample may be carry-over from other donors' samples.

The chain uses TRBV10-3 and TRBJ2-1; D is perhaps TRBD1 (5 bases). The CDR3 spans 16 residues. V was cut by 0 bases and J by 0 bases, with 9 bases left in between. In germline, CDR1 is ENHRY, CDR2 SYGVKD. CDR3 sequence reads: CAISESGLNSYNEQFF. In DNA form, the CDR3 reads TGTGCCATCAGTGAGTCGGGGCTAAACTCCTACAATGAGCAGTTCTTC.

The chain links TRBV7-9 to TRBJ1-1; weak D call: TRBD1 (5 bases). Germline lookup yields CDR1 SEHNR and CDR2 FQNEAQ (reference sequence). The length of the CDR3 is 14 residues. V dropped 2 bases and J dropped 8 bases, with 15 bases sitting between them. The CDR3 coding sequence is TGTGCCAGCAGCTTACCCTTGGGGGGGACCGAAGCTTTCTTT. Amino acids: CASSLPLGGTEAFF.

The gene calls are TRBV7-2 and TRBJ1-1; D call uncertain. Germline-derived CDR1 and CDR2 are SGHTA and FQGNSA. V was cut by 2 bases and J by 3 bases, with 7 bases left in between. The CDR3 totals 13 residues. CDR3 region: CASSLSVYTEAFF. The CDR3 coding sequence is TGTGCCAGCAGCTTATCAGTTTACACTGAAGCTTTCTTT.

The chain is built from TRBV21-1 and TRBJ2-7; the table's TRBD1 call for D was not verified on the DNA. TRBV21-1 constitutes a pseudogene. The CDR3 extends over 10 amino acids. CDR3: CAPTAGEQYF. For the CDR3, the DNA is TGTGCCCCCACGGCAGGCGAGCAGTACTTC.

The chain couples TRBV28 to TRBJ1-5, with D possibly being TRBD1 (6 bases). V was cut by 6 bases and J by 2 bases, with 20 bases left in between. Germline CDR1 is MDHEN and CDR2 is SYDVKM. This CDR3 region has 17 residues. CDR3 protein: CASSTFGGGTGNQPQHF. CDR3 nucleotides: TGTGCCAGCAGCACTTTTGGGGGGGGCACAGGCAATCAGCCCCAGCATTTT.

The genes are TRBV2 and TRBJ2-1, with D possibly TRBD2 on 5 matching bases. V lost 6 bases to trimming and J lost 6 bases, with 18 bases between them. Germline CDR1 is SNHLY and CDR2 is FYNNEI. CDR3 length: 15 amino acids. This CDR3 is CASRRRALSFNEQFF. The CDR3 DNA follows: TGTGCCAGCAGACGGCGGGCCCTATCTTTCAATGAGCAGTTCTTC.

V gene TRBV27 combines with J gene TRBJ2-7; 8 positions agree with TRBD1. Germline CDR1 MNHEY, CDR2 SMNVEV (reference sequence). The CDR3 length is 17 residues. The J segment lost 2 bases and the V segment lost 0 bases, leaving 9 bases of the junction unmatched. CDR3 in DNA: TGTGCCAGCAGTTTATCCAGGGGGCAGGGGGGTCCCTACGAGCAGTACTTC. Translating gives CASSLSRGQGGPYEQYF.

The V call is TRBV19, the J call TRBJ2-3; possibly TRBD1 or TRBD2 for D (5 bases each). Between the trimmed V and J ends, which lost 4 bases and 0 bases, there was a span of 17 bases. Germline V gene lookup returns CDR1 LNHDA and CDR2 SQIVND (reference sequence). The CDR3 loop spans 17 amino acids. The CDR3 reads CASSTTHSRGSTDTQYF. CDR3 nucleotide sequence: TGTGCCAGTAGTACAACTCACTCGAGGGGAAGCACAGATACGCAGTATTTT.

The chain employs TRBV2 and TRBJ2-1; no clear D gene. V lost 11 bases, J lost 8 bases, and 13 bases lay in between. Germline lookup yields CDR1 SNHLY and CDR2 FYNNEI. This CDR3 contains 11 residues. The CDR3: CASQDPYEQFF. The CDR3 DNA reads as TGTGCCTCCCAGGACCCCTATGAGCAGTTCTTC. Variable domain in full (rest from reference TRBV2 and TRBJ2-1): EPEVTQTPSHQVTQMGQEVILRCVPISNHLYFYWYRQILGQKVEFLVSFYNNEISEKSEIFDDQFSVERPDGSNFTLKIRSTKLEDSAMYFCASQDPYEQFFGPGTRLTVL.

The chain couples TRBV7-3 to TRBJ2-5; D possibly corresponds to TRBD1 (6 bases). Trimming stripped 1 base from V and 3 bases from J, with 9 bases between. Germline CDR1 reads SGHTA; CDR2 reads FQGTGA. The CDR3 sequence is 14 residues long. The CDR3 DNA is TGTGCCAGCAGCTTAAAAGGGGGTGAAGAGACCCAGTACTTC. Translation: CASSLKGGEETQYF.

The chain links TRBV19 to TRBJ1-1, with D possibly TRBD1 on 6 matching bases. CDR3 length equals 16 residues. V gave up 2 bases and J gave up 4 bases, with 17 bases separating them. The germline gives CDR1 LNHDA, CDR2 SQIVND (reference sequence). CDR3 loop: CASSIILGARGTEAFF. The CDR3 bases are TGTGCCAGTAGTATAATCTTGGGGGCGCGGGGCACTGAAGCTTTCTTT.

The chain combines TRBV29-1 with TRBJ2-7; D is possibly TRBD1 (6 bases). This CDR3 has 15 amino acids. Trimming took off 4 bases at V and 6 bases at J, with 22 bases between the two ends. The germline V gene has CDR1 SQVTM and CDR2 ANQGSEA. CDR3 coding DNA: TGCAGCGTTGCGCCAAAATACAGGGACCCGGGCGAGCAGTACTTC. As protein: CSVAPKYRDPGEQYF.

V gene TRBV5-1 combines with J gene TRBJ2-1, with D tentatively TRBD2 (5 bases). Trimming removed 0 bases at V and 1 base at J, with 8 bases between. There are 15 residues in the CDR3. The germline V gene encodes CDR1 SGHRS and CDR2 YFSETQ. The CDR3 protein is CASSLDSASYNEQFF. CDR3 sequence (DNA): TGCGCCAGCAGCTTGGATAGCGCGTCCTACAATGAGCAGTTCTTC.

The rearrangement links TRBV5-1 to TRBJ2-3, with 12 bases identical to TRBD2. In germline, CDR1 is SGHRS, CDR2 YFSETQ. Trimming removed 5 bases from V and 4 bases from J; junction bases left unmatched: 5. The CDR3 sequence is 15 residues long. The CDR3 here is CASSSTSGSPDTQYF. In nucleotides, the CDR3 is TGCGCCAGCAGTTCGACTAGCGGGAGCCCAGATACGCAGTATTTT. The whole variable domain, remainder taken from reference TRBV5-1 and TRBJ2-3, is KAGVTQTPRYLIKTRGQQVTLSCSPISGHRSVSWYQQTPGQGLQFLFEYFSETQRNKGNFPGRFSGRQFSNSRSEMNVSTLELGDSALYLCASSSTSGSPDTQYFGPGTRLTVL.

The chain is built from TRBV15 and TRBJ1-2; 10 positions match TRBD1. V lost 4 bases to trimming and J lost 6 bases; unmatched junction nucleotides: 2. The CDR3 spans 13 residues. Per the germline V gene, CDR1 is LNHNV and CDR2 is YYDKDF (reference sequence). DNA for the CDR3: TGTGCCACCAGCACCGGGACAGGGGATGGCTACACCTTC. Its translation: CATSTGTGDGYTF. Filled out from reference TRBV15 and TRBJ1-2, the complete variable domain reads DAMVIQNPRYQVTQFGKPVTLSCSQTLNHNVMYWYQQKSSQAPKLLFHYYDKDFNNEADTPDNFQSRRPNTSFCFLDIRSPGLGDTAMYLCATSTGTGDGYTFGSGTRLTVV.